The 5 T cell receptor beta chains in this list originate from one sample, sequenced in a study of cytomegalovirus exposure and HLA in healthy donors. The PCR had 60 Vbeta and 13 Jbeta primers. Profiling relied on immunoSEQ multiplex PCR, and the TCRdb table lists in-frame clones only, not all of them. The repertoire holds about 120,000 clones, under 85% seen once, with roughly 3.5% in the top ten. The sequenced sample consisted of PBMCs. These receptor sequences come from a human donor in good health.

The chain carries TRBV29-1 and TRBJ1-1; the D gene is possibly TRBD1 (6 bases). The V end was cut by 2 bases, the J end by 4 bases, with 8 bases between. The CDR3 consists of 12 residues. Germline V gene sequence: CDR1 SQVTM, CDR2 ANQGSEA. The CDR3 DNA reads as TGCAGCGTTGAACAAGGGGGCACTGAAGCTTTCTTT. Protein sequence: CSVEQGGTEAFF.

This chain links TRBV28 with TRBJ1-1, with D maybe TRBD1 (6 bases). CDR3 length: 15 amino acids. Germline values: CDR1 MDHEN, CDR2 SYDVKM. Trimming removed 8 bases from V and 0 bases from J, with 16 bases in between. Here the CDR3 DNA reads TGTGCCAGCCTCCCGGGACAACTTATGAACACTGAAGCTTTCTTT. The encoded protein is CASLPGQLMNTEAFF.

The chain employs TRBV19 and TRBJ2-3; D ambiguous. Germline V gene lookup returns CDR1 LNHDA and CDR2 SQIVND (reference sequence). This CDR3 region has 14 residues. V was shortened by 1 base and J by 3 bases, with 8 bases between the two germline ends. CDR3 sequence: CASSIVGPTDTQYF. The CDR3 bases are TGTGCCAGTAGTATAGTGGGCCCAACAGATACGCAGTATTTT.

This clone was seen only a few times. The chain joins TRBV6-1 to TRBJ2-1; 12 bases align to TRBD2. Trimming took 5 bases from V and 7 from J; bases not matched to a gene: 6. This CDR3 spans 15 amino acids. CDR1 is MNHNS, CDR2 SASEGT, per germline. Here the CDR3 DNA reads TGTGCCAGCAGTTTTGGACTAGCGGGAATGAATGAGCAGTTCTTC. The encoded protein is CASSFGLAGMNEQFF.

The rearrangement uses TRBV7-9 and TRBJ1-2; TRBD1 matches at 7 bases. The CDR3 spans 12 residues. V dropped 5 bases and J dropped 13; count of bases not matched to a gene: 10. Germline assignment: CDR1 SEHNR and CDR2 FQNEAQ (reference sequence). The CDR3 coding sequence is TGTGCCAGCAGCCCAGGGGGTAGAGCTGGCACCTTC. This sequence encodes CASSPGGRAGTF.